The clone carrying this TCR beta chain was recorded a few times. The antigen remains unidentified. The data are from a study of cytomegalovirus exposure and HLA in healthy donors. Study-level background: T cells numbering around 180 million yielded some 100 million unique TCR beta sequences in an earlier analysis. Study findings and constraints: For TCR beta chains, V- and J-gene trimming was later linked to a missense DCLRE1C variant. Most of the CMV-associated TCR beta chains (in a later analysis) appeared to be HLA-restricted.

The PCR ran on 60 Vbeta and 13 Jbeta primers. Sequenced by immunoSEQ multiplex PCR; TCRdb stores in-frame clones only, minus some. This table has about 110,000 clones, about 59% appearing once. With 4 bases removed from V and 5 bases from J, the gap between germline ends came to 8 bases. Germline CDR1 and CDR2: ENHRY and SYGVKD. The CDR3 has 12 amino acids. This TCR came from a man aged 25-45 years in good health and CMV-seropositive. The chain has TRBV10-3 and TRBJ1-1; D is possibly TRBD1 (5 bases). The specimen sequenced was PBMCs. Here the CDR3 reads CAISVGGTEAFF. DNA for the CDR3: TGTGCCATCAGTGTTGGGGGGACTGAAGCTTTCTTT.